This TCR beta chain was observed in a study of ipilimumab plus nivolumab after autologous stem cell transplantation. Germline V CDR1 and CDR2: SGHDT, YYEEEE. V lost 3 bases and J lost 10, with 8 bases in between. There are 11 residues in the CDR3. Dosing: nivolumab 3 mg/kg IV, weeks 1, 4, 7, 10, then every two weeks to week 26. Using immunoSEQ multiplex PCR, the repertoire was profiled, and TCRdb retains in-frame clones only, with some absent. The top ten clones hold more than 20% of a sample with around 15,000 clones, 75% to 85% of them seen once. This receptor was obtained from a male donor with diffuse large B-cell lymphoma. This material consisted of PBMCs, taken in a trial of ipilimumab plus nivolumab as post-transplant consolidation. The chain employs TRBV5-6 and TRBJ2-1, with D perhaps matching TRBD2 (5 bases). The DNA for the CDR3 is TGTGCCAGCAGCTACCGGAGGGAGCAGTTCTTC. Translated: CASSYRREQFF.